What follows are 22 T cell receptor beta chains derived from one specimen sequenced in a study of shared T cell receptors in the human thymus. Clones were read by immunoSEQ multiplex PCR, and TCRdb kept only the in-frame ones, dropping some. Here the sample spans hundreds of thousands of clones, around 87% being singletons. A further study also used this sample, focusing on human thymus T cells.

Sample: thymocytes. Receptor source: a boy under two years old with a congenital heart defect.

In nucleotides, the CDR3 is TGTGCCAGCAGTGAACCACGACAGGGGTCGGACACTGAAGCTTTCTTT. It codes for CASSEPRQGSDTEAFF. This chain uses TRBV6-1 with TRBJ1-1; TRBD1 matches at 8 bases. Per germline, CDR1 MNHNS and CDR2 SASEGT. V was pared by 2 bases and J by 3 bases, with 8 bases of the junction left unmatched. The CDR3 is made up of 16 amino acids.

The chain uses TRBV7-9 and TRBJ1-1; tentatively, D is TRBD1 (6 bases). The CDR3 contains 15 residues. V lost 1 base, J lost 4 bases, and 13 bases lay in between. From germline, CDR1 is SEHNR and CDR2 FQNEAQ (reference sequence). CDR3 protein: CASSLVRGARTEAFF. The CDR3 nucleotides are TGTGCCAGCAGCTTAGTACGGGGGGCGCGCACTGAAGCTTTCTTT.

In DNA form, the CDR3 reads TGTGCCTGGGAGGGGGTAATGGACTATGGCTACACCTTC. Protein: CAWEGVMDYGYTF. The rearrangement links TRBV30 to TRBJ1-2, with a tentative D call TRBD1 (6 bases). Germline V lookup: CDR1 GTSNPN, CDR2 SVGIG (reference sequence). Trimming took off 5 bases at V and 3 bases at J, with 13 bases between the two ends. The CDR3 loop spans 13 amino acids.

The chain has TRBV28 and TRBJ2-7; TRBD1 matches at 8 bases. This CDR3 region has 16 residues. From germline, CDR1 is MDHEN and CDR2 SYDVKM. V was clipped by 3 bases and J by 0 bases; unmatched bases: 7. The DNA for the CDR3 is TGTGCCAGCAGTTTTATCGGGACAGGATCCTCCTACGAGCAGTACTTC. Translated: CASSFIGTGSSYEQYF.

The table lists this clone with a count of one. The V and J genes are TRBV30 and TRBJ2-5, with 10 bases identical to TRBD2. This CDR3 comprises 16 residues. Looked up from germline, CDR1 is GTSNPN and CDR2 is SVGIG (reference sequence). Losses at the gene ends were 0 bases for V and 4 bases for J; bases not matched to a gene: 8. Written as DNA, the CDR3 is TGTGCCTGGAGTGTTTCTAGCGGGAGAGGGCCAGAGACCCAGTACTTC. Protein product: CAWSVSSGRGPETQYF.

The chain combines TRBV7-6 with TRBJ2-1; 8 bases match TRBD2. The V gene's germline CDR1 is SGHVS and CDR2 FNYEAQ. Losses at the gene ends were 2 bases for V and 5 bases for J; bases not matched to a gene: 14. The length of the CDR3 is 18 residues. As DNA, the CDR3 is TGTGCCAGCAGCTTAACCCCCCTCGGGGCGGGGGGACACAATGAGCAGTTCTTC. The encoded protein is CASSLTPLGAGGHNEQFF.

The chain links TRBV6-5 to TRBJ1-2, with TRBD1 matching 8 bases. This CDR3 has 13 residues. Germline CDR1 and CDR2: MNHEY and SVGAGI. With 10 bases clipped from V and 5 bases from J, the junction kept 9 bases outside the gene matches. The chain's CDR3 is CATGQGKRYGYTF. CDR3 nucleotide sequence: TGTGCCACCGGACAGGGAAAGAGGTATGGCTACACCTTC.

The rearrangement joins TRBV5-5 to TRBJ1-5; 7 positions agree with TRBD1. J gave up 3 bases and V 5 bases, and 11 bases lay outside the gene matches. Germline V lookup: CDR1 SGHKS, CDR2 YYEKEE (reference sequence). The length of the CDR3 is 16 residues. The CDR3 nucleotides are TGTGCCAGCAGTTTGAGTGGGACAGACTTCAATCAGCCCCAGCATTTT. Amino acid sequence: CASSLSGTDFNQPQHF.

This chain connects TRBV5-4 to TRBJ1-1; D is undetermined. The CDR3 has 14 amino acids. V lost 5 bases and J lost 1, with 12 bases in between. Per germline, CDR1 SGHNT and CDR2 YYREEE (reference sequence). The CDR3 DNA reads TGTGCCAGCAGACCGAGGAGGGCGAACACTGAAGCTTTCTTT. As protein: CASRPRRANTEAFF.

This chain links TRBV18 with TRBJ2-7; D unresolved. This CDR3 comprises 15 residues. Germline-derived CDR1 and CDR2 are KGHSH and LQKENI. The V and J ends lost 6 bases and 0 bases respectively, with 15 bases between them. The CDR3 loop reads CASSSSGPISYEQYF. The CDR3 nucleotides are TGTGCCAGCTCCTCCTCGGGTCCCATCTCCTACGAGCAGTACTTC.

In the case of this clone: A junction boundary mismatches the germline segment, possibly from a read error. Here the CDR3 DNA reads TGTGTCACCAGCAGATCCGGGGGACCCCAGCCCCAGCATTTT. Protein product: CVTSRSGGPQPQHF. The rearrangement joins TRBV15 to TRBJ1-5, with D maybe TRBD1 (5 bases). This CDR3 spans 14 amino acids. Germline lookup yields CDR1 LNHNV and CDR2 YYDKDF (reference sequence).

CDR3 DNA: TGCAGCGTCAATCGACTAGAAGGAGAGACCCAGTACTTC. Translating it yields CSVNRLEGETQYF. The chain carries TRBV29-1 and TRBJ2-5; D might be TRBD2 (6 bases). Trimming removed 6 bases at V and 4 bases at J, with 15 bases between. The CDR3 runs to 13 residues. Germline V CDR1 and CDR2: SQVTM, ANQGSEA.

Only one count was recorded for this clone. The CDR3 DNA sequence: TGTGCCAGCAGCCCTCCCGGGACTAGCGGGCGGAAAGAGACCCAGTACTTC. It codes for CASSPPGTSGRKETQYF. V gene TRBV9 combines with J gene TRBJ2-5; the match to TRBD2 covers 12 bases. V lost 4 bases and J lost 3; bases outside the gene matches: 10. CDR3 length equals 17 residues. Germline V gives CDR1 SGDLS, CDR2 YYNGEE. The full variable domain, completed using reference TRBV9 and TRBJ2-5, is DSGVTQTPKHLITATGQRVTLRCSPRSGDLSVYWYQQSLDQGLQFLIQYYNGEERAKGNILERFSAQQFPDLHSELNLSSLELGDSALYFCASSPPGTSGRKETQYFGPGTRLLVL.

The chain carries TRBV5-1 and TRBJ2-7, with TRBD2 matching 8 bases. Germline lookup yields CDR1 SGHRS and CDR2 YFSETQ. The CDR3 has 14 residues. Trimming cost V 7 bases and J 2 bases; bases outside gene matches: 8. The CDR3 coding sequence is TGCGCCAGCGGAGGGTCCGGGAGGGCCTACGAGCAGTACTTC. Its protein is CASGGSGRAYEQYF.

The rearrangement joins TRBV14 to TRBJ2-1; TRBD1 is a possible D gene (6 bases). The CDR3 is 16 amino acids. V lost 2 bases and J lost 3, with 14 bases in between. Germline V gene data show CDR1 as SGHDN and CDR2 as FVKESK. The CDR3 bases are TGTGCCAGCAGCCAACCTTCGTGGGACATCTACAATGAGCAGTTCTTC. This sequence encodes CASSQPSWDIYNEQFF.

The V gene is TRBV10-1, the J gene TRBJ1-2, with D possibly matching TRBD1 (5 bases). The CDR3 length is 16 residues. V was pared by 0 bases and J by 3 bases, with 14 bases between. The V gene's germline CDR1 is WNHNN and CDR2 SYGVQD (reference sequence). CDR3 bases: TGCGCCAGCAGTGAGTCCGCAGGGCCTTACTACTATGGCTACACCTTC. Its protein is CASSESAGPYYYGYTF.

In its sample, this clone was seen once. The chain recombines TRBV18 with TRBJ2-1; D is unclear. Germline V lookup: CDR1 KGHSH, CDR2 LQKENI. V lost 3 bases and J 3 bases, leaving 6 bases between the germline ends. This CDR3 comprises 13 residues. CDR3 sequence reads: CASSPLGYNEQFF. In DNA, the CDR3 is TGTGCCAGCTCACCTCTCGGCTACAATGAGCAGTTCTTC.

V and J are TRBV25-1 and TRBJ1-2; D perhaps matches TRBD1 (6 bases). Trimming removed 5 bases at V and 4 bases at J, with 14 bases between. Per germline, CDR1 MGHDK and CDR2 SYGVNS. This CDR3 region has 14 residues. CDR3: CASSTGNASYGYTF. The DNA of the CDR3 is TGTGCCAGCAGTACAGGGAATGCGAGCTATGGCTACACCTTC.

V is TRBV23-1 and J is TRBJ2-3; D is perhaps TRBD1 (6 bases). TRBV23-1 is recorded as an ORF, its role being uncertain. V was pared by 0 bases and J by 0 bases, with 13 bases between. There are 17 residues in the CDR3. As DNA, the CDR3 is TGCGCCAGCAGTCAATCGTTGACAGGTGCTAGCACAGATACGCAGTATTTT. Protein: CASSQSLTGASTDTQYF.

DNA of the CDR3: TGTGCCACGATAGCGGGCGGAAGCACAGATACGCAGTATTTT. It encodes CATIAGGSTDTQYF. The gene calls are TRBV2 and TRBJ2-3; TRBD2 matches at 7 bases. The length of the CDR3 is 14 residues. The germline V gene encodes CDR1 SNHLY and CDR2 FYNNEI. V gave up 10 bases and J gave up 0 bases; unmatched junction bases: 7. Filled out from reference TRBV2 and TRBJ2-3, the complete variable domain reads EPEVTQTPSHQVTQMGQEVILRCVPISNHLYFYWYRQILGQKVEFLVSFYNNEISEKSEIFDDQFSVERPDGSNFTLKIRSTKLEDSAMYFCATIAGGSTDTQYFGPGTRLTVL.

Notes on this clone: This CDR3 is also generated by other DNA sequences in the sample. This sequence joins TRBV5-6 and TRBJ1-2, with 9 bases lining up with TRBD1. Germline V lookup: CDR1 SGHDT, CDR2 YYEEEE. J was trimmed by 3 bases and V by 5 bases; bases with no gene match: 8. This CDR3 spans 15 amino acids. CDR3 sequence reads: CASSPPNRGHYGYTF. CDR3 DNA: TGTGCCAGCAGTCCACCAAACAGGGGGCACTATGGCTACACCTTC.

This chain joins TRBV5-1 and TRBJ2-7; 7 nucleotides align to TRBD2. Germline CDR1 reads SGHRS; CDR2 reads YFSETQ. There are 16 residues in the CDR3. V lost 4 bases to trimming and J lost 2 bases; unmatched junction nucleotides: 12. Written as DNA, the CDR3 is TGCGCCAGCAGCACCGACCGGTGGGGGGGACCCTACGAGCAGTACTTC. Its translation: CASSTDRWGGPYEQYF. Looking up the rest from reference TRBV5-1 and TRBJ2-7 gives the full variable domain: KAGVTQTPRYLIKTRGQQVTLSCSPISGHRSVSWYQQTPGQGLQFLFEYFSETQRNKGNFPGRFSGRQFSNSRSEMNVSTLELGDSALYLCASSTDRWGGPYEQYFGPGTRLTVT.